The 11 T cell receptor beta chains below were found in one sample sequenced in a study of post-analysis software for immune sequencing data. Findings of the study overall: TRBV5-6, TRBV5-1 and TRBV20-1 belonged to a set of about 5 TRBV segments that were more frequent in patients than controls.

Sequencing libraries made from TCR beta cDNA carried unique molecular identifiers. TCRdb called the PCR reads again in MiXCR, with one record for every CDR3 protein. The table shows 750,000 to 950,000 distinct CDR3 sequences, with approximately 57% occurring only once. Their antigen targets remain unknown. The sample consisted of blood. These receptors were collected from a girl aged 5 to 17 with multiple sclerosis.

This clonotype appeared a single time. V usage is TRBV2 and J usage is TRBJ2-5; 7 nucleotides align to TRBD2. The ends lost 4 bases at V and 5 bases at J; junction bases unmatched: 16. Germline V gene sequence: CDR1 SNHLY, CDR2 FYNNEI. This CDR3 has 17 residues. CDR3 residues: CASSVGAGFSPRETQYF. CDR3 nucleotides: TGTGCCAGCAGTGTAGGAGCGGGATTTTCCCCCCGGGAGACCCAGTACTTC.

This clonotype turned up a few times. J is TRBJ1-4 and V is TRBV7-2; D may be TRBD1 (5 bases). The germline V gene has CDR1 SGHTA and CDR2 FQGNSA. This CDR3 comprises 15 residues. V was clipped by 3 bases and J by 4 bases, with 12 bases between them. The CDR3 DNA sequence: TGTGCCAGCAGCTTCCAGGGAGGCGGTAATGAAAAACTGTTTTTT. As protein: CASSFQGGGNEKLFF.

The chain has TRBV27 and TRBJ2-1; D not certain. Germline CDR1 reads MNHEY; CDR2 reads SMNVEV (reference sequence). The CDR3 sequence is 13 residues long. V was clipped by 5 bases and J by 4 bases, with 9 bases between them. In DNA, the CDR3 is TGTGCCAGCAGTCAGGTATCGTACAATGAGCAGTTCTTC. As protein: CASSQVSYNEQFF.

The chain employs TRBV30 and TRBJ2-1; TRBD1 matches 8 bases. CDR1 and CDR2 (germline): GTSNPN, SVGIG (reference sequence). Trimming cost V 3 bases and J 9 bases; bases outside gene matches: 10. This CDR3 spans 14 amino acids. Here the CDR3 DNA reads TGTGCCTGGAGGAAACCGGACAGGGCGGCTGAGCAGTTCTTC. The encoded protein is CAWRKPDRAAEQFF.

This clonotype was recorded only once. The J gene is TRBJ1-1, the V gene TRBV6-5; the D gene is possibly TRBD1 (5 bases). Germline-derived CDR1 and CDR2 are MNHEY and SVGAGI. V was pared by 2 bases and J by 1 base, with 8 bases between. The CDR3 sequence is 14 residues long. This CDR3 reads CASSYQGTNTEAFF. The CDR3 DNA is TGTGCCAGCAGTTACCAGGGTACGAACACTGAAGCTTTCTTT.

The gene calls are TRBV12-3 or TRBV12-4 and TRBJ2-7; maybe TRBD2 (6 bases). V lost 7 bases, J lost 2 bases, and 15 bases lay in between. CDR3 length: 14 residues. In DNA form, the CDR3 reads TGTGCCAGCAAGTCACGGGAGCCCCCCTACGAGCAGTACTTC. As protein: CASKSREPPYEQYF.

J is TRBJ2-5 and V is TRBV7-6; D gene unclear. The V and J ends lost 3 bases and 5 bases respectively, with 7 bases between them. The CDR3 has 12 amino acids. Germline CDR1 SGHVS, CDR2 FNYEAQ. This CDR3 is CASSLTVETQYF. The CDR3 DNA sequence: TGTGCCAGCAGCTTGACCGTTGAGACCCAGTACTTC.

The genes are TRBV7-2 and TRBJ2-1; D is unclear. There are 12 residues in the CDR3. The V and J ends lost 1 base and 10 bases respectively, with 8 bases between them. Germline CDR1 and CDR2: SGHTA and FQGNSA. As DNA, the CDR3 is TGTGCCAGCAGCTTAGGGATATTAGAGCAGTTCTTC. It is translated as CASSLGILEQFF.

V usage is TRBV6-6 and J usage is TRBJ2-7; D is possibly TRBD1 or TRBD2 (5 bases each). V gave up 0 bases and J gave up 0 bases, with 12 bases separating them. There are 16 residues in the CDR3. Per germline, CDR1 MNHNY and CDR2 SVGAGI (reference sequence). The CDR3 is CASSYSSGRSSYEQYF. DNA for the CDR3: TGTGCCAGCAGTTACTCTTCGGGACGAAGCTCCTACGAGCAGTACTTC.

The rearrangement links TRBV5-6 to TRBJ2-7, with 11 bases that match TRBD2. Germline values: CDR1 SGHDT, CDR2 YYEEEE. This CDR3 contains 21 residues. After removal of 4 bases from V and 2 bases from J, the junction contained 23 bases not matched to a gene. The CDR3 DNA reads as TGTGCCAGCAGCCTTACCACCGGGGGACTAGCGGATTACCCCCTCCCCTACGAGCAGTACTTC. Translation: CASSLTTGGLADYPLPYEQYF.

The V gene is TRBV29-1, the J gene TRBJ2-1, with D possibly matching TRBD2 (5 bases). Trimming removed 2 bases from V and 9 bases from J, with 17 bases in between. The germline V gene encodes CDR1 SQVTM and CDR2 ANQGSEA. This CDR3 has 14 residues. The chain's CDR3 is CSVETFGESIEQFF. DNA of the CDR3: TGCAGCGTTGAAACTTTCGGGGAGTCAATTGAGCAGTTCTTC.